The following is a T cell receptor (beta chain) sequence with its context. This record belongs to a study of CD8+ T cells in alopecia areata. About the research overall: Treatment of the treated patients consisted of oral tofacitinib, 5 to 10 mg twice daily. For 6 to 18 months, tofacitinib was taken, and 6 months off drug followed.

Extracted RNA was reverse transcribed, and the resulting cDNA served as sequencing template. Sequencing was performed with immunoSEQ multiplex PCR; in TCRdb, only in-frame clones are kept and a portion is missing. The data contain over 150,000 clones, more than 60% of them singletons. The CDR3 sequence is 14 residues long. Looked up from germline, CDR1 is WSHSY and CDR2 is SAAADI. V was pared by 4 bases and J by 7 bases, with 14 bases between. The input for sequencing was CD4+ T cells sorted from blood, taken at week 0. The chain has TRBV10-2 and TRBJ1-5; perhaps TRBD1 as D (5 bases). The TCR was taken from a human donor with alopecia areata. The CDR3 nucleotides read TGCGCCAGCAGTGCGTCCGGGGGTGGGCAGCCCCAGCATTTT. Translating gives CASSASGGGQPQHF.